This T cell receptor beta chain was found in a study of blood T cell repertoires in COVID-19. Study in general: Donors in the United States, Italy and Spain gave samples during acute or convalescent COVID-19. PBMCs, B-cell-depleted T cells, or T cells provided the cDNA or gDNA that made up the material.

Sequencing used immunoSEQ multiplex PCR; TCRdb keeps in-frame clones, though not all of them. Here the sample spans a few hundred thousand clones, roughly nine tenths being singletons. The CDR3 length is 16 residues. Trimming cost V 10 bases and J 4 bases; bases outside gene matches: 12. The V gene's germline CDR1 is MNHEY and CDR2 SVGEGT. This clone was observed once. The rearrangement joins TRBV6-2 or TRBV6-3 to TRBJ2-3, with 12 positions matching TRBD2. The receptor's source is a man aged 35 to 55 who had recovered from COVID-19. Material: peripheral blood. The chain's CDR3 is CATTPRRLAGADTQYF. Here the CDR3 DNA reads TGTGCCACCACCCCTAGGCGACTAGCGGGAGCAGATACGCAGTATTTT.